This T cell receptor beta chain was sequenced during a study of a mutant IDH1 vaccine in newly diagnosed glioma. Study overall: There were 62.5% males and roughly 38% females among treated patients, whose mean age was 40.4 years. Patients arrived already treated with radiotherapy, temozolomide, or both, most having had both.

Noted time point: baseline, week 1 (first vaccination visit). Treatment described: pre-vaccination baseline after standard-of-care therapy. New astrocytomas of WHO grade 3 or 4 that were IDH1-mutant and ATRX-lost were found in the donors. The method was immunoSEQ multiplex PCR; TCRdb's version includes in-frame clones alone and lacks a portion of them. The table has roughly 51,000 clones, roughly 89% seen once. Comment on this clone: Its cognate antigen is unknown.

Germline V gene lookup returns CDR1 SQVTM and CDR2 ANQGSEA. V shed 7 bases and J shed 5 bases, with 17 bases lying between them. The CDR3 is made up of 13 amino acids. General study points: Pseudoprogression seemingly bore no relation to changes in top peripheral T cell clonotypes.

This TCR derives from a man between 35 and 55 years old with glioma. The V call is TRBV29-1, the J call TRBJ2-5; D remains ambiguous. Sequencing was performed on PBMCs, taken from a glioma patient treated with radiotherapy, temozolomide or both. CDR3 in amino acids: CSGDGLGSETQYF. In nucleotides, the CDR3 is TGCAGCGGGGATGGTTTGGGATCTGAGACCCAGTACTTC. The full variable domain, its missing parts supplied by reference TRBV29-1 and TRBJ2-5, is SAVISQKPSRDICQRGTSLTIQCQVDSQVTMMFWYRQQPGQSLTLIATANQGSEATYESGFVIDKFPISRPNLTFSTLTVSNMSPEDSSIYLCSGDGLGSETQYFGPGTRLLVL.